This T cell receptor (beta chain) was captured in a study of cytomegalovirus exposure and HLA in healthy donors. Primers included in the PCR were 60 Vbeta and 13 Jbeta primers. Data came from immunoSEQ multiplex PCR; TCRdb stores just in-frame clones and leaves some out. The sample records 200,000 to 250,000 clones, 82% being singletons. This clone was observed a single time. Its antigen is unknown. CDR3 length: 13 amino acids. V was pared by 7 bases and J by 0 bases, with 4 bases between. From germline, CDR1 is MDHEN and CDR2 SYDVKM. Findings of the study overall: After further analysis at a later stage, 15,000 to 20,000 TCR beta sequences were associated with HLA alleles at 0.05 false discovery rate. It was reported in a later analysis that an Asian-associated ancestry cluster showed fewer N-insertions than the approximately 670-donor mean. Some V segments (TRBV6-2 and TRBV6-3 among them) were excluded as indistinguishable.

This sequence joins TRBV28 and TRBJ1-6; unclear D gene. This TCR was sampled from a woman aged 40-49 years in good health and CMV-seropositive. The specimen sequenced was PBMCs. The CDR3 bases are TGTGCCAGCACAGACTCCTATAATTCACCCCTCCACTTT. It specifies CASTDSYNSPLHF.